Each of the 2 T cell receptor beta chains below was sequenced from the same sample in a study of cytomegalovirus exposure and HLA in healthy donors. Both 60 Vbeta primers and 13 Jbeta primers went into the PCR. Only in-frame clones appear in the TCRdb table, and some are missing; sequencing was by immunoSEQ multiplex PCR. The data contain approximately 98,000 clones, over 65% of them singletons. Sequencing input: PBMCs. Every receptor here comes from a male donor in good health and CMV-seronegative.

This clone appeared a few times. The V and J genes are TRBV5-1 and TRBJ1-2, with D possibly TRBD1 on 6 matching bases. With 5 bases removed from V and 8 bases from J, the gap between germline ends came to 13 bases. From germline, CDR1 is SGHRS and CDR2 YFSETQ. The CDR3 extends over 12 amino acids. CDR3 nucleotide sequence: TGCGCCAGCAGAATGGGGGCGGAGGGCTACACCTTC. Protein sequence: CASRMGAEGYTF. The full variable domain, its missing parts supplied by reference TRBV5-1 and TRBJ1-2, is KAGVTQTPRYLIKTRGQQVTLSCSPISGHRSVSWYQQTPGQGLQFLFEYFSETQRNKGNFPGRFSGRQFSNSRSEMNVSTLELGDSALYLCASRMGAEGYTFGSGTRLTVV.

This clone was seen a single time. The chain joins TRBV5-1 to TRBJ2-1; possibly TRBD1 for D (8 bases). The CDR3 is made up of 15 amino acids. Trimming pared 4 bases from V and 2 bases from J, leaving 13 bases between. In germline, CDR1 is SGHRS, CDR2 YFSETQ. CDR3 in amino acids: CASSRQGTTYNEQFF. Here the CDR3 DNA reads TGCGCCAGCAGCAGACAGGGGACTACCTACAATGAGCAGTTCTTC.